This T cell receptor beta chain was observed in a study of blood T cell repertoires in COVID-19. Generated by immunoSEQ multiplex PCR, the TCRdb table keeps only in-frame clones and is missing some. The sample lists roughly 280,000 clones; about 88% were seen once. V was clipped by 2 bases and J by 2 bases; unmatched bases: 6. CDR3 size: 16 residues. Germline-derived CDR1 and CDR2 are LGHDT and YNNKEL (reference sequence). The sequenced sample was peripheral blood. The sequence was collected from a man younger than 40 with active or convalescent COVID-19. The genes are TRBV3-1 (or the pseudogene TRBV3-2) and TRBJ2-7; TRBD2 agrees at 10 bases. CDR3 sequence reads: CASSQLPTSGAYEQYF. The CDR3, as DNA: TGTGCCAGCAGCCAACTCCCCACTAGCGGGGCCTACGAGCAGTACTTC.